The 32 T cell receptor beta chains in this list originate from one sample, sequenced in a study of blood T cell repertoires in COVID-19. Measured with immunoSEQ multiplex PCR; TCRdb has only the in-frame clones, and not every one. The repertoire consists of 70,000 to 75,000 clones, with roughly 80% occurring once and the leading ten covering roughly 4.8%. Specimen: peripheral blood. These receptors were taken from a woman of 80 years or more with active or convalescent COVID-19.

V gene TRBV12-3 or TRBV12-4 combines with J gene TRBJ1-5; D unclear. V was cut by 4 bases and J by 6 bases, with 4 bases left in between. CDR3 length: 11 amino acids. The DNA of the CDR3 is TGTGCCAGCAGTTCCTCTCAGCCCCAGCATTTT. This codes for CASSSSQPQHF.

The chain combines TRBV5-8 with TRBJ2-5; 9 bases are shared with TRBD1. The CDR3 consists of 15 residues. Germline V gene lookup returns CDR1 SGHTS and CDR2 YDEGEE. V lost 1 base to trimming and J lost 5 bases; unmatched junction nucleotides: 6. For the CDR3, the DNA is TGTGCCAGCAGCTTGTGGGGACAGGGTCCGGAGACCCAGTACTTC. It codes for CASSLWGQGPETQYF.

This clone was picked up one time. The chain is built from TRBV6-5 and TRBJ1-2, with 9 bases identical to TRBD1. This CDR3 contains 14 residues. The germline CDR1 and CDR2 sequences are MNHEY and SVGAGI. V was clipped by 6 bases and J by 6 bases; unmatched bases: 8. The CDR3 loop is CASRKGTGQHGYTF. The CDR3 nucleotides are TGTGCCAGCAGAAAAGGGACAGGGCAGCATGGCTACACCTTC.

This rearrangement joins TRBV18 to TRBJ2-2; the D gene is possibly TRBD1 (6 bases). From germline, CDR1 is KGHSH and CDR2 LQKENI. Trimming left V 0 bases short and J 4 bases short, with 15 bases between. This CDR3 spans 17 amino acids. The CDR3 region is CASSPPGATSGTGELFF. CDR3 bases: TGTGCCAGCTCACCACCGGGGGCCACCAGTGGCACCGGGGAGCTGTTTTTT. Full variable domain (outside the CDR3, taken from reference TRBV18 and TRBJ2-2): NAGVMQNPRHLVRRRGQEARLRCSPMKGHSHVYWYRQLPEEGLKFMVYLQKENIIDESGMPKERFSAEFPKEGPSILRIQQVVRGDSAAYFCASSPPGATSGTGELFFGEGSRLTVL.

The chain combines TRBV2 with TRBJ2-7; a possible D gene is TRBD1 (6 bases). With 4 bases removed from V and 7 bases from J, the gap between germline ends came to 14 bases. This CDR3 spans 13 amino acids. Per the germline V gene, CDR1 is SNHLY and CDR2 is FYNNEI. CDR3 nucleotide sequence: TGTGCCAGCAGTGGGCTCAGGGGAAGTGAGCAGTACTTC. Protein sequence: CASSGLRGSEQYF. Looking up the rest from reference TRBV2 and TRBJ2-7 gives the full variable domain: EPEVTQTPSHQVTQMGQEVILRCVPISNHLYFYWYRQILGQKVEFLVSFYNNEISEKSEIFDDQFSVERPDGSNFTLKIRSTKLEDSAMYFCASSGLRGSEQYFGPGTRLTVT.

The V gene is TRBV4-2, the J gene TRBJ1-4; D is ambiguous. The germline V gene encodes CDR1 LGHNA and CDR2 YNFKEQ. Trimming pared 5 bases from V and 4 bases from J, leaving 8 bases between. The CDR3 covers 13 residues. The CDR3 DNA is TGTGCCAGCAGCGAACAGAATAATGAAAAACTGTTTTTT. This translates into CASSEQNNEKLFF.

This clone was observed a handful of times. This chain links TRBV28 with TRBJ1-5; no definite D call. Trimming cost V 5 bases and J 4 bases, with 9 bases left between them. This CDR3 spans 13 amino acids. The V gene's germline CDR1 is MDHEN and CDR2 SYDVKM. The CDR3 sequence: CASSPPYNQPQHF. The CDR3 coding sequence is TGTGCCAGCAGTCCCCCCTATAATCAGCCCCAGCATTTT.

This chain joins TRBV7-2 and TRBJ2-3, with TRBD1 as a possible D gene (6 bases). CDR3 length: 13 residues. The V and J ends lost 3 bases and 5 bases respectively, with 9 bases between them. Per germline, CDR1 SGHTA and CDR2 FQGNSA. The CDR3 bases are TGTGCCAGCAGCTTTCCAGGGGTAGATACGCAGTATTTT. Protein: CASSFPGVDTQYF.

V usage is TRBV19 and J usage is TRBJ2-2, with TRBD2 matching over 12 bases. The CDR3 runs to 18 residues. J gave up 4 bases and V 10 bases, and 16 bases lay outside the gene matches. The V gene's germline CDR1 is LNHDA and CDR2 SQIVND (reference sequence). As DNA, the CDR3 is TGTGCCACCGCCCCCCGGCTAGCGGGAGGGCCGGGCACCGGGGAGCTGTTTTTT. This encodes CATAPRLAGGPGTGELFF.

This chain's CDR3 is CASRRLAGMGNEQFF. The DNA for the CDR3 is TGTGCCAGCCGTAGACTAGCGGGAATGGGCAATGAGCAGTTCTTC. The chain links TRBV2 to TRBJ2-1, with 11 bases fitting TRBD2. Germline-derived CDR1 and CDR2 are SNHLY and FYNNEI. V trimming: 8 bases; J trimming: 6 bases; junction bases outside the gene matches: 9. The length of the CDR3 is 15 residues.

CDR3 protein: CASSRAISGYGYTF. CDR3 nucleotides: TGTGCCAGCAGTCGCGCGATTAGTGGCTATGGCTACACCTTC. V is TRBV6-5 and J is TRBJ1-2; no firm D call. The CDR3 spans 14 residues. V shed 5 bases and J shed 4 bases, with 14 bases lying between them. Germline CDR1 MNHEY, CDR2 SVGAGI.

The rearrangement uses TRBV4-1 and TRBJ1-4; D gene ambiguous. V was shortened by 1 base and J by 3 bases, with 9 bases between the two germline ends. This CDR3 region has 15 residues. Germline V gives CDR1 MGHRA, CDR2 YSYEKL. CDR3: CASSQGGSANEKLFF. The CDR3 bases are TGCGCCAGCAGCCAAGGAGGGAGTGCTAATGAAAAACTGTTTTTT.

The chain links TRBV28 to TRBJ1-3; the match to TRBD1 covers 9 bases. Germline CDR1 and CDR2: MDHEN and SYDVKM. V shed 4 bases and J 6 bases; nucleotides not matched to a gene: 4. The CDR3 runs to 14 residues. As DNA, the CDR3 is TGTGCCAGCAGTTCGGACAGGGGACAAAACACCATATATTTT. Protein sequence: CASSSDRGQNTIYF.

The chain carries TRBV6-2 or TRBV6-3 and TRBJ2-7; 9 positions agree with TRBD2. CDR3 length: 14 amino acids. Germline assignment: CDR1 MNHEY and CDR2 SVGEGT. Trimming cost V 4 bases and J 3 bases; bases outside gene matches: 4. The CDR3 DNA follows: TGTGCCAGCAGTTCCGGACTAGCGCTCTACGAGCAGTACTTC. Protein product: CASSSGLALYEQYF.

The chain uses TRBV3-1 (or the pseudogene TRBV3-2) and TRBJ1-1; D may be TRBD1 (6 bases). The germline V and J ends were trimmed by 4 bases and 8 bases, with 11 bases remaining between them. The germline CDR1 and CDR2 sequences are LGHDT and YNNKEL (reference sequence). This CDR3 has 12 amino acids. Here the CDR3 DNA reads TGTGCCAGCAGCCTCGGAAGGGGGGAAGCTTTCTTT. Protein sequence: CASSLGRGEAFF.

The chain links TRBV24-1 to TRBJ2-1; 7 nucleotides line up with TRBD2. In germline, CDR1 is KGHDR, CDR2 SFDVKD. The CDR3 loop spans 16 amino acids. V was pared by 9 bases and J by 10 bases, with 20 bases of the junction left unmatched. The CDR3 region is CATQGPGRGPGAEQFF. As DNA, the CDR3 is TGTGCCACCCAGGGACCGGGGAGGGGCCCCGGCGCGGAGCAGTTCTTC.

The V call is TRBV18, the J call TRBJ2-5, with D uncertain. CDR1 KGHSH and CDR2 LQKENI come from the germline V gene. The CDR3 spans 12 residues. The V and J ends lost 4 bases and 1 base respectively, with 4 bases between them. Here the CDR3 reads CASSLSQETQYF. The DNA of the CDR3 is TGTGCCAGCTCACTCTCCCAAGAGACCCAGTACTTC.

This clone has a handful of counts. The rearrangement joins TRBV19 to TRBJ1-2; weak D call: TRBD1 (6 bases). Germline loops: CDR1 LNHDA, CDR2 SQIVND (reference sequence). The CDR3 is 15 amino acids. V lost 10 bases and J 4 bases, leaving 22 bases between the germline ends. CDR3 sequence: CATRGQSVLSYGYTF. CDR3 DNA sequence: TGTGCCACTCGAGGACAGAGTGTGCTATCCTATGGCTACACCTTC. Drawing the rest from reference TRBV19 and TRBJ1-2, the complete variable domain is DGGITQSPKYLFRKEGQNVTLSCEQNLNHDAMYWYRQDPGQGLRLIYYSQIVNDFQKGDIAEGYSVSREKKESFPLTVTSAQKNPTAFYLCATRGQSVLSYGYTFGSGTRLTVV.

The chain has TRBV5-1 and TRBJ1-4; D possibly corresponds to TRBD1 (5 bases). Per the germline V gene, CDR1 is SGHRS and CDR2 is YFSETQ. Trimming took off 6 bases at V and 3 bases at J, with 12 bases between the two ends. CDR3 size: 14 residues. In nucleotides, the CDR3 is TGCGCCAGCAAACGTTTGGGGCCTAATGAAAAACTGTTTTTT. It is translated as CASKRLGPNEKLFF. Together with reference TRBV5-1 and TRBJ1-4, the CDR3 gives the full variable domain: KAGVTQTPRYLIKTRGQQVTLSCSPISGHRSVSWYQQTPGQGLQFLFEYFSETQRNKGNFPGRFSGRQFSNSRSEMNVSTLELGDSALYLCASKRLGPNEKLFFGSGTQLSVL.

This clone was detected a few times. V usage is TRBV2 and J usage is TRBJ2-7, with 7 positions matching TRBD2. Germline CDR1 is SNHLY and CDR2 is FYNNEI. The V segment lost 8 bases and the J segment 2 bases; nucleotides outside the gene matches: 6. The CDR3 length is 13 residues. CDR3 nucleotide sequence: TGTGCCAGCTTAGAAGCGGGAACCTACGAGCAGTACTTC. This sequence encodes CASLEAGTYEQYF.

V usage is TRBV6-2 or TRBV6-3 and J usage is TRBJ2-1; 8 positions agree with TRBD2. The germline gives CDR1 MNHEY, CDR2 SVGEGT. The CDR3 extends over 17 amino acids. The J segment lost 8 bases and the V segment lost 5 bases, leaving 17 bases of the junction unmatched. CDR3 loop: CASSTRLRSGGFYEQFF. The DNA of the CDR3 is TGTGCCAGCAGTACCAGGCTTCGGAGCGGGGGTTTTTATGAGCAGTTCTTC.

This chain connects TRBV2 to TRBJ1-5; no clear D. Germline V gene sequence: CDR1 SNHLY, CDR2 FYNNEI. The CDR3 loop spans 14 amino acids. Trimming left V 1 base short and J 4 bases short, with 8 bases between. This CDR3 is CASSEGGGNQPQHF. CDR3 nucleotides: TGTGCCAGCAGTGAAGGGGGAGGGAATCAGCCCCAGCATTTT.

The chain carries TRBV5-1 and TRBJ1-2; TRBD1 agrees at 7 bases. The CDR3 spans 13 residues. V shed 4 bases, J shed 8 bases, and the junction held 8 bases outside the gene matches. The V gene's germline CDR1 is SGHRS and CDR2 YFSETQ. The CDR3 DNA reads TGCGCCAGCAGCGTCGACAGGGTGGGAGGCTACACCTTC. This translates into CASSVDRVGGYTF.

The chain employs TRBV19 and TRBJ2-1; 7 bases align to TRBD2. Germline V gene lookup returns CDR1 LNHDA and CDR2 SQIVND (reference sequence). J gave up 5 bases and V 8 bases, and 12 bases lay outside the gene matches. The CDR3 contains 15 residues. The CDR3 region has the DNA TGTGCCAGTGCCCTTCTAGCGGACTATCACAATGAGCAGTTCTTC. Amino acids: CASALLADYHNEQFF.

The V gene is TRBV18, the J gene TRBJ1-4, with D uncertain. This CDR3 contains 14 residues. The germline gives CDR1 KGHSH, CDR2 LQKENI. V lost 0 bases, J lost 7 bases, and 9 bases lay in between. This CDR3 reads CASSPPSSVEKLFF. The DNA for the CDR3 is TGTGCCAGCTCACCACCTTCTTCGGTTGAAAAACTGTTTTTT.

The CDR3 region is CASSQGGQNQPQHF. The CDR3 DNA is TGTGCCAGCAGCCAAGGGGGCCAAAATCAGCCCCAGCATTTT. V gene TRBV4-2 combines with J gene TRBJ1-5, with a tentative D call TRBD1 (5 bases). Germline CDR1 LGHNA, CDR2 YNFKEQ. The CDR3 is 14 residues long. V was cut by 1 base and J by 4 bases, with 8 bases left in between.

V gene TRBV2 combines with J gene TRBJ2-5; possible D gene TRBD2, 5 bases. CDR3 length: 12 residues. The V gene's germline CDR1 is SNHLY and CDR2 FYNNEI. V was trimmed by 3 bases and J by 14 bases, leaving 16 bases between them. Here the CDR3 reads CASSDSAGRKYF. The CDR3 nucleotides read TGTGCCAGCAGTGATAGCGCGGGCAGAAAATACTTC.

The rearrangement joins TRBV21-1 to TRBJ1-1. TRBV21-1 is noted as a pseudogene. The CDR3 totals 15 residues. The CDR3 sequence is CASSTPGLMNTEAFF. The DNA for the CDR3 is TGTGCCAGCAGCACACCGGGACTCATGAACACTGAAGCTTTCTTT.

The chain links TRBV27 to TRBJ2-3, with D possibly matching TRBD1 (5 bases). The V and J ends lost 4 bases and 5 bases respectively, with 10 bases between them. From germline, CDR1 is MNHEY and CDR2 SMNVEV (reference sequence). CDR3 size: 13 residues. This CDR3 reads CASSWAGRDTQYF. In DNA form, the CDR3 reads TGTGCCAGCAGTTGGGCAGGGCGAGATACGCAGTATTTT.

This chain joins TRBV4-1 and TRBJ1-1, with D possibly TRBD1 on 5 matching bases. This CDR3 has 16 amino acids. The V gene lost 2 bases and the J gene lost 0 bases, with 13 bases spanning the gap. CDR1 and CDR2 (germline): MGHRA, YSYEKL. The chain's CDR3 is CASSQIVDSMNTEAFF. In nucleotides, the CDR3 is TGCGCCAGCAGCCAAATCGTCGACAGCATGAACACTGAAGCTTTCTTT.

The chain combines TRBV5-4 with TRBJ2-1, with a tentative D call TRBD2 (6 bases). CDR3 size: 17 residues. In germline, CDR1 is SGHNT, CDR2 YYREEE (reference sequence). With 6 bases removed from V and 0 bases from J, the gap between germline ends came to 19 bases. CDR3 loop: CASTTLAGGSSYNEQFF. CDR3 coding DNA: TGTGCCAGCACCACCCTTGCCGGGGGAAGCTCCTACAATGAGCAGTTCTTC.

This clone has only a few counts. The rearrangement uses TRBV12-2 and TRBJ2-7; TRBD1 reflects the table's D call only, with no check against the DNA. TRBV12-2 is listed as a pseudogene. The CDR3 consists of 13 residues. For the CDR3, the DNA is TGTGCAAGTCGCCCCAGGCAGGGGTACGAGCAGTACTTC. This codes for CASRPRQGYEQYF.